Listed below are T cell receptor beta chains from one sample, sequenced in a study of shared clonotypes between healthy human individuals. Generated by immunoSEQ multiplex PCR, the TCRdb table keeps only in-frame clones and is missing some. Of more than 1,200,000 clones listed, approximately 98.5% are singletons. Sequencing was carried out using naive CD4+ T cells sorted from blood. The receptor set was obtained from a man under 40 in good health. CDR3s include the opening cysteine and the closing phenylalanine or tryptophan. D genes are given only for firm matches. Size is stated for part of the rows, as once, few or many counts, or as a class when the clone is expanded.

V gene: TRBV7-9
D gene: .
J gene: TRBJ2-3
clone size: .
CDR3 protein: CASRLADTQYF
CDR3 DNA: TGTGCCAGCCGCCTAGCAGATACGCAGTATTTT

V gene: TRBV7-2
D gene: .
J gene: TRBJ2-7
clone size: .
CDR3 protein: CASSLGLGLTYEQYF
CDR3 DNA: TGTGCCAGCAGCTTAGGCCTAGGGCTGACCTACGAGCAGTACTTC

V gene: TRBV5-4
D gene: .
J gene: TRBJ2-1
clone size: once
CDR3 protein: CASSPSIEGEQFF
CDR3 DNA: TGTGCCAGCAGCCCCTCTATTGAGGGAGAGCAGTTCTTC

V gene: TRBV11-2
D gene: TRBD2
J gene: TRBJ2-7
clone size: .
CDR3 protein: CASSLFGSSGTSYEQYF
CDR3 DNA: TGTGCCAGCAGCTTATTTGGGTCTAGCGGGACCTCCTACGAGCAGTACTTC

V gene: TRBV29-1
D gene: .
J gene: TRBJ2-5
clone size: .
CDR3 protein: CSVEGRGLETQYF
CDR3 DNA: TGCAGCGTTGAAGGGAGGGGGCTAGAGACCCAGTACTTC

V gene: TRBV30
D gene: .
J gene: TRBJ2-7
clone size: .
CDR3 protein: CAWSVRLGGSEQYF
CDR3 DNA: TGTGCCTGGAGTGTACGGTTAGGTGGGAGCGAGCAGTACTTC

V gene: TRBV7-2
D gene: .
J gene: TRBJ1-2
clone size: .
CDR3 protein: CASSLIRPNYGYTF
CDR3 DNA: TGTGCCAGCAGCTTAATACGACCGAACTATGGCTACACCTTC

V gene: TRBV15
D gene: .
J gene: TRBJ2-5
clone size: .
CDR3 protein: CATSGTGGRRETQYF
CDR3 DNA: TGTGCCACCAGCGGAACCGGGGGGCGCCGAGAGACCCAGTACTTC

V gene: TRBV18
D gene: .
J gene: TRBJ1-1
clone size: .
CDR3 protein: CASSPNTGLNTEAFF
CDR3 DNA: TGTGCCAGCTCACCAAATACAGGGCTGAACACTGAAGCTTTCTTT

V gene: TRBV9
D gene: .
J gene: TRBJ1-1
clone size: .
CDR3 protein: CASSVAMTAAEAFF
CDR3 DNA: TGTGCCAGCAGCGTAGCTATGACCGCCGCTGAAGCTTTCTTT

V gene: TRBV19
D gene: .
J gene: TRBJ2-4
clone size: .
CDR3 protein: CASSIVLAKNIQYF
CDR3 DNA: TGTGCCAGTAGTATAGTACTAGCCAAAAACATTCAGTACTTC

V gene: TRBV25-1
D gene: .
J gene: TRBJ1-4
clone size: once
CDR3 protein: CASRAGAQNEKLFF
CDR3 DNA: TGTGCCAGCAGAGCTGGGGCGCAGAATGAAAAACTGTTTTTT

V gene: TRBV4-1
D gene: .
J gene: TRBJ2-1
clone size: .
CDR3 protein: CASSQDKAAALVDEQFF
CDR3 DNA: TGCGCCAGCAGCCAAGATAAGGCAGCAGCTTTGGTTGATGAGCAGTTCTTC

V gene: TRBV11-2
D gene: .
J gene: TRBJ2-1
clone size: .
CDR3 protein: CASNSPFGSSYNEQFF
CDR3 DNA: TGTGCCAGCAACTCCCCTTTCGGGTCTTCCTACAATGAGCAGTTCTTC

V gene: TRBV4-2
D gene: .
J gene: TRBJ1-4
clone size: .
CDR3 protein: CASQREGGQNEKLFF
CDR3 DNA: TGTGCCAGCCAACGAGAGGGGGGCCAGAATGAAAAACTGTTTTTT

V gene: TRBV18
D gene: .
J gene: TRBJ2-5
clone size: .
CDR3 protein: CASSSTPGETQYF
CDR3 DNA: TGTGCCAGCTCATCTACCCCTGGAGAGACCCAGTACTTC

V gene: TRBV27
D gene: .
J gene: TRBJ2-7
clone size: .
CDR3 protein: CASSFTGSSYEQYF
CDR3 DNA: TGTGCCAGCAGTTTTACAGGTAGCTCCTACGAGCAGTACTTC

V gene: TRBV5-6
D gene: .
J gene: TRBJ1-2
clone size: .
CDR3 protein: CASSPDLAGGYTF
CDR3 DNA: TGTGCCAGCAGCCCGGACCTAGCAGGTGGCTACACCTTC

V gene: TRBV6-5
D gene: .
J gene: TRBJ1-2
clone size: .
CDR3 protein: CASSSSLRDTVF
CDR3 DNA: TGTGCCAGCAGTAGTTCCCTACGAGACACGGTCTTC

V gene: TRBV19
D gene: .
J gene: TRBJ1-5
clone size: .
CDR3 protein: CASSRAGTSSNQPQHF
CDR3 DNA: TGTGCCAGTAGTAGAGCAGGGACTAGTAGCAATCAGCCCCAGCATTTT

V gene: TRBV5-6
D gene: .
J gene: TRBJ1-2
clone size: .
CDR3 protein: CASSLVQAEGYTF
CDR3 DNA: TGTGCCAGCAGCTTGGTTCAGGCCGAGGGCTACACCTTC

V gene: TRBV5-1
D gene: TRBD1
J gene: TRBJ2-5
clone size: .
CDR3 protein: CASTPGQGVETQYF
CDR3 DNA: TGCGCCAGCACTCCGGGACAGGGGGTTGAGACCCAGTACTTC

V gene: TRBV6-1
D gene: .
J gene: TRBJ1-2
clone size: .
CDR3 protein: CATSQLRGYTF
CDR3 DNA: TGTGCCACGTCTCAACTAAGGGGCTACACCTTC

V gene: TRBV5-4
D gene: TRBD2
J gene: TRBJ2-2
clone size: .
CDR3 protein: CAGDHGGSPSGELFF
CDR3 DNA: TGTGCCGGTGATCACGGCGGGAGTCCGTCCGGGGAGCTGTTTTTT

V gene: TRBV18
D gene: TRBD1
J gene: TRBJ2-7
clone size: .
CDR3 protein: CASSVGQGVYEQYF
CDR3 DNA: TGTGCCAGCTCAGTTGGGCAGGGGGTCTACGAGCAGTACTTC

V gene: TRBV9
D gene: .
J gene: TRBJ1-1
clone size: .
CDR3 protein: CASSNSPGAEAFF
CDR3 DNA: TGTGCCAGCAGCAACAGCCCCGGGGCCGAAGCTTTCTTT

V gene: TRBV6-1
D gene: .
J gene: TRBJ2-5
clone size: .
CDR3 protein: CASSEGITQYF
CDR3 DNA: TGTGCCAGCAGTGAAGGGATAACCCAGTACTTC

V gene: TRBV13
D gene: TRBD2
J gene: TRBJ2-7
clone size: .
CDR3 protein: CASSFRGRNSYEQYF
CDR3 DNA: TGTGCCAGCAGCTTCCGCGGGAGAAACTCCTACGAGCAGTACTTC

V gene: TRBV19
D gene: .
J gene: TRBJ2-2
clone size: .
CDR3 protein: CASSISPGTGELFF
CDR3 DNA: TGTGCCAGTAGTATCAGCCCGGGGACCGGGGAGCTGTTTTTT

V gene: TRBV11-1
D gene: .
J gene: TRBJ1-4
clone size: .
CDR3 protein: CASSFGGLNEKLFF
CDR3 DNA: TGTGCCAGCAGCTTCGGGGGACTTAATGAAAAACTGTTTTTT

V gene: TRBV5-5
D gene: .
J gene: TRBJ2-7
clone size: .
CDR3 protein: CASSLEQASNYEQYF
CDR3 DNA: TGTGCCAGCAGCTTGGAACAGGCCTCGAACTACGAGCAGTACTTC

V gene: TRBV6-6
D gene: .
J gene: TRBJ1-2
clone size: .
CDR3 protein: CASSRTEDGYTF
CDR3 DNA: TGTGCCAGCAGTAGGACTGAGGATGGCTACACCTTC

V gene: TRBV11-2
D gene: TRBD1
J gene: TRBJ1-5
clone size: .
CDR3 protein: CASSRTGGADQPQHF
CDR3 DNA: TGTGCCAGCAGTCGGACAGGGGGCGCGGATCAGCCCCAGCATTTT

V gene: TRBV19
D gene: .
J gene: TRBJ2-5
clone size: once
CDR3 protein: CASSIGIPETQYF
CDR3 DNA: TGTGCCAGTAGTATTGGTATCCCAGAGACCCAGTACTTC

V gene: TRBV11-1
D gene: .
J gene: TRBJ2-3
clone size: .
CDR3 protein: CASSPPVSDTQYF
CDR3 DNA: TGTGCCAGCAGCCCGCCGGTCTCAGATACGCAGTATTTT

V gene: TRBV11-3
D gene: .
J gene: TRBJ2-1
clone size: .
CDR3 protein: CASSTGPPGGNEQFF
CDR3 DNA: TGTGCCAGCAGCACCGGGCCGCCGGGTGGCAATGAGCAGTTCTTC

V gene: TRBV29-1
D gene: .
J gene: TRBJ2-6
clone size: .
CDR3 protein: CSVQGTGANVLTF
CDR3 DNA: TGCAGCGTCCAGGGTACTGGGGCCAACGTCCTGACTTTC

V gene: TRBV15
D gene: .
J gene: TRBJ1-6
clone size: .
CDR3 protein: CATSRAADPEAPLHF
CDR3 DNA: TGTGCCACCAGCAGAGCTGCAGACCCCGAAGCTCCCCTCCACTTT

V gene: TRBV25-1
D gene: TRBD2
J gene: TRBJ2-3
clone size: .
CDR3 protein: CASSLAGGTDTQYF
CDR3 DNA: TGTGCCAGCTCACTAGCGGGAGGGACAGATACGCAGTATTTT

V gene: TRBV9
D gene: .
J gene: TRBJ2-5
clone size: .
CDR3 protein: CASSVRLGETQYF
CDR3 DNA: TGTGCCAGCAGCGTAAGATTGGGTGAGACCCAGTACTTC

V gene: TRBV18
D gene: TRBD1
J gene: TRBJ2-3
clone size: .
CDR3 protein: CASSPPRDRGTDTQYF
CDR3 DNA: TGTGCCAGCTCACCACCCCGGGACAGGGGGACAGATACGCAGTATTTT

V gene: TRBV5-1
D gene: .
J gene: TRBJ2-3
clone size: .
CDR3 protein: CASSLRRKSTDTQYF
CDR3 DNA: TGCGCCAGCAGCTTGAGGCGGAAGAGCACAGATACGCAGTATTTT

V gene: TRBV6-5
D gene: .
J gene: TRBJ2-7
clone size: .
CDR3 protein: CASREQGSIYEQYF
CDR3 DNA: TGTGCCAGCAGAGAACAGGGTTCTATCTACGAGCAGTACTTC

V gene: TRBV18
D gene: .
J gene: TRBJ2-5
clone size: .
CDR3 protein: CASSPSGVSTQYF
CDR3 DNA: TGTGCCAGCTCACCCTCAGGGGTGTCGACCCAGTACTTC

V gene: TRBV5-6
D gene: .
J gene: TRBJ2-7
clone size: .
CDR3 protein: CASSLVDSGSKNLYEQYF
CDR3 DNA: TGTGCCAGCAGCTTGGTGGACAGTGGGAGCAAAAACTTATACGAGCAGTACTTC

V gene: TRBV7-9
D gene: TRBD2
J gene: TRBJ2-1
clone size: .
CDR3 protein: CASSLGSSGRSSYNEQFF
CDR3 DNA: TGTGCCAGCAGCTTAGGTTCTAGCGGTCGAAGCTCCTACAATGAGCAGTTCTTC

V gene: TRBV28
D gene: TRBD1
J gene: TRBJ1-1
clone size: .
CDR3 protein: CASSLTTGTGFGEAFF
CDR3 DNA: TGTGCCAGCAGTTTAACAACCGGGACAGGGTTTGGTGAAGCTTTCTTT

V gene: TRBV5-4
D gene: .
J gene: TRBJ2-3
clone size: .
CDR3 protein: CASSATPGDTQYF
CDR3 DNA: TGTGCCAGCAGCGCGACCCCGGGGGATACGCAGTATTTT

V gene: TRBV19
D gene: TRBD2
J gene: TRBJ2-2
clone size: once
CDR3 protein: CASSFWGGKDELFF
CDR3 DNA: TGTGCCAGTAGTTTCTGGGGAGGGAAAGATGAGCTGTTTTTT

V gene: TRBV6-4
D gene: .
J gene: TRBJ2-1
clone size: .
CDR3 protein: CASSGLNNEQFF
CDR3 DNA: TGTGCCAGCAGTGGACTGAACAATGAGCAGTTCTTC

V gene: TRBV13
D gene: TRBD1
J gene: TRBJ1-4
clone size: .
CDR3 protein: CASSSQTVTGATNEKLFF
CDR3 DNA: TGTGCCAGCAGCTCGCAGACGGTAACAGGGGCAACTAATGAAAAACTGTTTTTT

V gene: TRBV6-4
D gene: TRBD2
J gene: TRBJ2-3
clone size: .
CDR3 protein: CASSDGLAGVNTQYF
CDR3 DNA: TGTGCCAGCAGTGATGGCCTAGCGGGAGTAAATACGCAGTATTTT

V gene: TRBV18
D gene: TRBD2
J gene: TRBJ2-1
clone size: .
CDR3 protein: CASSPPSGNWGEQFF
CDR3 DNA: TGTGCCAGCTCACCACCTAGCGGGAACTGGGGTGAGCAGTTCTTC

V gene: TRBV9
D gene: TRBD2
J gene: TRBJ2-1
clone size: .
CDR3 protein: CASSVSSGNNEQFF
CDR3 DNA: TGTGCCAGCAGCGTGTCTAGCGGTAACAATGAGCAGTTCTTC

V gene: TRBV5-1
D gene: TRBD2
J gene: TRBJ2-1
clone size: few
CDR3 protein: CASSWGLAAYNEQFF
CDR3 DNA: TGCGCCAGCAGCTGGGGACTAGCGGCCTACAATGAGCAGTTCTTC

V gene: TRBV2
D gene: TRBD1
J gene: TRBJ1-5
clone size: .
CDR3 protein: CASSAYDRVNQPQHF
CDR3 DNA: TGTGCCAGCAGCGCCTACGACAGGGTGAATCAGCCCCAGCATTTT

V gene: TRBV19
D gene: .
J gene: TRBJ2-5
clone size: .
CDR3 protein: CASSIVTGETQYF
CDR3 DNA: TGTGCCAGTAGTATAGTAACCGGAGAGACCCAGTACTTC